This T cell receptor beta chain is from a study of CD8 T cells in ankylosing spondylitis. General study results and limits: Fewer than 10 highly homologous variants formed a TCR beta motif that appeared characteristic of ankylosing spondylitis blood. The clones that were linked to disease were reported to be significantly enriched in matched synovial fluid samples from ankylosing spondylitis patients. Certain motif variants had earlier appeared in reactive arthritis synovial fluid and blood.

TCRdb recomputed calls from the 5' RACE reads with MiXCR, one row per CDR3 protein. The data contain 350,000 to 550,000 distinct CDR3 sequences, roughly 26% of them singletons. This clonotype turned up a few times. Its antigen is unidentified. The sequenced material came from blood, either unsorted or a sorted T cell fraction (not recorded which). This TCR was recovered from a male donor with ankylosing spondylitis.

CDR3 in amino acids: CSATGRGAWNTEAFF. CDR3 DNA: TGCAGTGCAACAGGGCGGGGGGCTTGGAACACTGAAGCTTTCTTT. The chain couples TRBV20-1 to TRBJ1-1; D might be TRBD1 (6 bases). CDR1 DFQATT and CDR2 SNEGSKA come from the germline V gene (reference sequence). Trimming pared 6 bases from V and 1 base from J, leaving 18 bases between. The CDR3 is made up of 15 amino acids.